This entry features one T cell receptor beta chain sequence. This entry comes from a study of patients and donors after allogeneic stem cell transplantation. The V and J ends lost 0 bases and 0 bases respectively, with 9 bases between them. Per germline, CDR1 DFQATT and CDR2 SNEGSKA (reference sequence). CDR3 size: 15 residues. Using its own MiXCR run on the RT-PCR reads, TCRdb lists one record per CDR3 protein. The sample includes hundreds of thousands of distinct CDR3 sequences, 15% to 20% of them seen just once. The receptor comes from a human donor who was either an allogeneic HSCT recipient or a stem cell or donor lymphocyte infusion donor (not recorded which). It is not recorded whose cells these are; they may come from a transplant donor. The sample comprised blood, either unsorted or a sorted T cell fraction (not recorded which). This chain uses TRBV20-1 with TRBJ2-1, with D perhaps matching TRBD1 (6 bases). This chain's CDR3 is CSARDRDTSYNEQFF. The CDR3 DNA reads as TGCAGTGCTAGAGATCGGGACACCTCCTACAATGAGCAGTTCTTC.